A single sample gave rise to the 13 T cell receptor beta chains below, sequenced in a study of blood T cell repertoires in COVID-19. Data came from immunoSEQ multiplex PCR; TCRdb stores just in-frame clones and leaves some out. Of around 130,000 clones listed, less than 90% were seen once; the top ten hold 8.9%. Sequenced material: peripheral blood. Receptors originate from a man younger than 40 with COVID-19, enrolled during active disease.

The chain combines TRBV10-3 with TRBJ2-7; TRBD1 matches at 8 bases. CDR1 is ENHRY, CDR2 SYGVKD, per germline. With 6 bases clipped from V and 4 bases from J, the junction kept 11 bases outside the gene matches. The CDR3 runs to 15 residues. The chain's CDR3 is CAISPRQGPGYEQYF. The CDR3, as DNA: TGTGCCATCAGCCCACGACAGGGGCCGGGATACGAGCAGTACTTC.

The V and J genes are TRBV24-1 and TRBJ1-1; 9 bases fit TRBD1. The germline gives CDR1 KGHDR, CDR2 SFDVKD. The CDR3 length is 14 residues. With V trimmed by 9 bases and J by 3 bases, 7 bases remained unmatched. The CDR3 loop reads CATRPGTGYTEAFF. The CDR3 DNA reads as TGTGCCACCCGTCCCGGGACAGGGTACACTGAAGCTTTCTTT.

The V gene is TRBV4-1, the J gene TRBJ2-1; possible D gene TRBD2, 5 bases. There are 17 residues in the CDR3. The germline V gene encodes CDR1 MGHRA and CDR2 YSYEKL. V dropped 3 bases and J dropped 3 bases, with 18 bases sitting between them. The CDR3 DNA reads as TGCGCCAGCAGCCACCCCCGGGATGACCCCCGCTACAATGAGCAGTTCTTC. This codes for CASSHPRDDPRYNEQFF.

The chain links TRBV9 to TRBJ2-3; tentative D call: TRBD2 (6 bases). The CDR3 sequence is 16 residues long. CDR1 SGDLS and CDR2 YYNGEE come from the germline V gene. Trimming pared 0 bases from V and 2 bases from J, leaving 13 bases between. The CDR3 DNA sequence: TGTGCCAGCAGCGTAGTAGGAGGGCCCTACACAGATACGCAGTATTTT. Its translation: CASSVVGGPYTDTQYF. Together with reference TRBV9 and TRBJ2-3, the CDR3 gives the full variable domain: DSGVTQTPKHLITATGQRVTLRCSPRSGDLSVYWYQQSLDQGLQFLIQYYNGEERAKGNILERFSAQQFPDLHSELNLSSLELGDSALYFCASSVVGGPYTDTQYFGPGTRLTVL.

The chain joins TRBV10-3 to TRBJ1-1; 9 nucleotides agree with TRBD1. J lost 5 bases, V lost 6 bases, and 4 bases had no gene match. The V gene's germline CDR1 is ENHRY and CDR2 SYGVKD. This CDR3 is built from 13 residues. In DNA form, the CDR3 reads TGTGCCATCAGGGGGACAGGGTGGACTGAAGCTTTCTTT. This gives the protein CAIRGTGWTEAFF.

This CDR3 is CASSLTTGGSYGYTF. CDR3 DNA sequence: TGTGCCAGCAGCCTAACGACAGGGGGCTCCTATGGCTACACCTTC. The genes are TRBV7-6 and TRBJ1-2; 10 nucleotides match TRBD1. The CDR3 is 15 residues long. V was pared by 5 bases and J by 4 bases, with 7 bases of the junction left unmatched. Per germline, CDR1 SGHVS and CDR2 FNYEAQ.

The rearrangement links TRBV11-1 to TRBJ1-1; D uncertain. This CDR3 is 14 amino acids long. Germline V gene data show CDR1 as SGHAT and CDR2 as FQDESV (reference sequence). V lost 1 base to trimming and J lost 6 bases, with 12 bases between them. The CDR3 spells CASSLVFRGAEAFF. CDR3 DNA: TGTGCCAGCAGCTTAGTGTTTCGGGGAGCTGAAGCTTTCTTT.

This rearrangement joins TRBV28 to TRBJ1-4; 7 positions match TRBD1. There are 16 residues in the CDR3. The germline V gene has CDR1 MDHEN and CDR2 SYDVKM. V lost 5 bases to trimming and J lost 8 bases; unmatched junction nucleotides: 14. In DNA, the CDR3 is TGTGCCAGCAGTCGCCCCATACAGGGGAAGGGGGAAAAACTGTTTTTT. It codes for CASSRPIQGKGEKLFF.

The chain has TRBV11-2 and TRBJ2-7, with D tentatively TRBD1 (5 bases). Trimming removed 1 base at V and 0 bases at J, with 7 bases between. Germline V lookup: CDR1 SGHAT, CDR2 FQNNGV. This CDR3 has 14 amino acids. The CDR3 spells CASSLGQYSYEQYF. CDR3 in DNA: TGTGCCAGCAGCTTAGGACAGTACTCCTACGAGCAGTACTTC. Full variable domain (rest looked up from reference TRBV11-2 and TRBJ2-7): EAGVAQSPRYKIIEKRQSVAFWCNPISGHATLYWYQQILGQGPKLLIQFQNNGVVDDSQLPKDRFSAERLKGVDSTLKIQPAKLEDSAVYLCASSLGQYSYEQYFGPGTRLTVT.

There are a few counts of this clone. The J gene is TRBJ1-1, the V gene TRBV28; possibly TRBD1 for D (6 bases). The length of the CDR3 is 15 residues. The V and J ends lost 2 bases and 5 bases respectively, with 15 bases between them. Germline CDR1 is MDHEN and CDR2 is SYDVKM. CDR3 coding DNA: TGTGCCAGCAGTTTACGGGTGGGGGCAGGAACTGAAGCTTTCTTT. Translated: CASSLRVGAGTEAFF.

The J gene is TRBJ2-1, the V gene TRBV10-3; 11 nucleotides agree with TRBD2. The trim removed 2 bases at V and 15 bases at J, leaving 12 bases unmatched. The CDR3 is 15 residues long. From germline, CDR1 is ENHRY and CDR2 SYGVKD. CDR3 residues: CAISEGTSGLTGPFF. CDR3 DNA: TGTGCCATCAGTGAGGGGACTAGCGGCCTCACAGGCCCGTTCTTC.

V gene TRBV6-4 combines with J gene TRBJ2-2, with unresolved D. Trimming left V 7 bases short and J 0 bases short, with 9 bases between. Germline-derived CDR1 and CDR2 are MRHNA and SNTAGT. CDR3 length equals 14 residues. CDR3 DNA: TGTGCCAGCAAGTGGAGTTCGAACACCGGGGAGCTGTTTTTT. Amino acid sequence: CASKWSSNTGELFF.

There are a few counts of this clone. This chain uses TRBV15 with TRBJ1-4, with D possibly TRBD1 on 5 matching bases. V lost 2 bases to trimming and J lost 8 bases, with 18 bases between them. Germline-derived CDR1 and CDR2 are LNHNV and YYDKDF (reference sequence). The CDR3 runs to 16 residues. The DNA of the CDR3 is TGTGCCACCAGCAGAATCGGGGGACCAGCCGACGAAAAACTGTTTTTT. Translating it yields CATSRIGGPADEKLFF.